This TCR beta chain emerged from a study of T cell responses to AZD1222 COVID-19 vaccine. This CDR3 region has 13 residues. Germline V gene data show CDR1 as SNHLY and CDR2 as FYNNEI. V was pared by 10 bases and J by 6 bases, with 16 bases between. The repertoire was sequenced with immunoSEQ multiplex PCR; TCRdb's copy has only in-frame clones and lacks some. This repertoire shows 150,000 to 200,000 clones, around 93% found once; its top ten account for under 2.5%. The chain links TRBV2 to TRBJ1-5, with TRBD1 as a possible D gene (5 bases). Sequenced material: peripheral blood, taken on day 0 of AZD1222 vaccination. The source is an adult in good health. The CDR3 spells CAILAGLGQPQHF. CDR3 in DNA: TGTGCCATCCTTGCAGGGCTTGGTCAGCCCCAGCATTTT.